This TCR beta chain appears in the sequencing data of a study of blood T cell repertoires in COVID-19. Repertoires were generated with immunoSEQ multiplex PCR, while TCRdb's copy carries only in-frame clones and drops some. This table holds around 470,000 clones, less than 95% found once. Per germline, CDR1 LGHDT and CDR2 YNNKEL (reference sequence). The CDR3 extends over 11 amino acids. The V gene lost 4 bases and the J gene lost 8 bases, with 8 bases spanning the gap. The V and J genes are TRBV3-1 (or the pseudogene TRBV3-2) and TRBJ1-1; no reliable D call. Source material: PBMCs or T cells enriched from blood (not recorded which). This receptor was obtained from a young man who had recovered from COVID-19. This CDR3 is CASSLRSEAFF. CDR3 sequence (DNA): TGTGCCAGCAGCCTCAGGTCGGAAGCTTTCTTT.